Sequencing of this T cell receptor beta chain was carried out in a study of blood T cell repertoires in COVID-19. Looking at the study overall: The United States, Italy and Spain were the sources of the acute and convalescent COVID-19 samples. Sample material is recorded as cDNA or gDNA derived from T cells, B-cell-depleted T cells, or PBMCs.

Source study methods: Estimates of nucleated cell counts were drawn from the amplification of reference gene primers. The data were produced by immunoSEQ multiplex PCR, yet TCRdb's version contains in-frame clones alone and is incomplete. Clone size and the V and J calls come from that table; the DNA yielded D and trimming. The sample consists of under 250,000 clones, roughly 84% of them appearing once. Per the germline V gene, CDR1 is MNHEY and CDR2 is SVGAGI. The CDR3 length is 15 residues. Trimming took 5 bases from V and 2 from J, leaving 15 bases between them. Source material: peripheral blood. The V gene is TRBV6-5, the J gene TRBJ1-1, with a tentative D call TRBD1 (5 bases). The TCR sequence derives from a man between 50 and 59 years old with active or convalescent COVID-19. CDR3 loop: CASSNDRGINTEAFF. The CDR3 bases are TGTGCCAGCAGTAATGACCGGGGGATAAACACTGAAGCTTTCTTT.